This entry describes one TCR beta chain. Its antigen remains unidentified. The source of the sample is a study of post-analysis software for immune sequencing data. As for the study in general: Multiple sclerosis in the patients followed relapsing-remitting, secondary progressive and progressive-relapsing courses. Study-wide results and caveats: A significant reduction in normalized Chao1 diversity was observed in multiple sclerosis patients versus controls.

Unique molecular identifiers tagged the TCR beta cDNA libraries. One entry per CDR3 protein, called by TCRdb with MiXCR from the PCR reads. The profile covers around 400,000 distinct CDR3 sequences, with around 33% appearing a single time and about an eighth taken by the ten largest. The receptor was isolated from a girl aged 5 to 17 with multiple sclerosis. Sample: blood.

CDR3 bases: TGTGCCAGCAGCCCCGACACTTTGAACACTGAAGCTTTCTTT. It codes for CASSPDTLNTEAFF. J is TRBJ1-1 and V is TRBV7-2; no clear D. The CDR3 extends over 14 amino acids. Trimming removed 5 bases at V and 0 bases at J, with 10 bases between. From germline, CDR1 is SGHTA and CDR2 FQGNSA.